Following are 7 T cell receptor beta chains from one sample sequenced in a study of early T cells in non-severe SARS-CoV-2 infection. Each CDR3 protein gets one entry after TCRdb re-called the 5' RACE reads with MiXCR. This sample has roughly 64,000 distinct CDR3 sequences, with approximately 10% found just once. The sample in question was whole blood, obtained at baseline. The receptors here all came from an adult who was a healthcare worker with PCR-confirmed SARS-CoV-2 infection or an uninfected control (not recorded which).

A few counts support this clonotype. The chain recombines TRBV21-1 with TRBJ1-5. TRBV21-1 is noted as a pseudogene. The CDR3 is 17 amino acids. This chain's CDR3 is CASSNGQPLLTNQPQHF. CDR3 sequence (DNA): TGTGCCAGCAGCAATGGGCAGCCGCTGTTAACTAATCAGCCCCAGCATTTT.

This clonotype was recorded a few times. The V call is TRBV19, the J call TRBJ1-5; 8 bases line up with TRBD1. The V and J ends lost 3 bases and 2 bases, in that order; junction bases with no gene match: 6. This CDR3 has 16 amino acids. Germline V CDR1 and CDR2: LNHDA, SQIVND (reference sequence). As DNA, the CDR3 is TGTGCCAGTAGTATCGCACAGGGGGGCGGCAATCAGCCCCAGCATTTT. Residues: CASSIAQGGGNQPQHF.

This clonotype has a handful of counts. The DNA for the CDR3 is TGTGCCAGCAGTCTTCACAGCCTGCTCTCTGGAAACACCATATATTTT. Translation gives CASSLHSLLSGNTIYF. V usage is TRBV6-1 and J usage is TRBJ1-3, with D unclear. V was cut by 5 bases and J by 0 bases, with 14 bases left in between. Per the germline V gene, CDR1 is MNHNS and CDR2 is SASEGT. CDR3 length equals 16 residues.

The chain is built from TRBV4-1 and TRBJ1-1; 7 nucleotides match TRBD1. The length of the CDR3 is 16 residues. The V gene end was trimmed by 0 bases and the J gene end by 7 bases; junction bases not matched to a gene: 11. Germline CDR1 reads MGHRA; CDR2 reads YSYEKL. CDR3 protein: CASSQDPEEGAGEAFF. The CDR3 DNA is TGCGCCAGCAGCCAAGATCCTGAAGAGGGGGCTGGTGAAGCTTTCTTT.

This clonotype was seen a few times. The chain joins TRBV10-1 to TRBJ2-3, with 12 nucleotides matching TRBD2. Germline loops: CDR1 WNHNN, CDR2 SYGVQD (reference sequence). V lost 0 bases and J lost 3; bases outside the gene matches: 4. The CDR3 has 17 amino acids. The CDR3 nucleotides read TGCGCCAGCAGTGAGTCGGCTAGCGGGGGGGCTACAGATACGCAGTATTTT. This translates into CASSESASGGATDTQYF.

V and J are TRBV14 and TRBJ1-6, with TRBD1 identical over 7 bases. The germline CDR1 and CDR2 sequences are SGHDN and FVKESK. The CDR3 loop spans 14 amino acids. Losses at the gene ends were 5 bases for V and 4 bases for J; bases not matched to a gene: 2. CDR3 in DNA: TGTGCCAGCAGCAACAGGGGTTATAATTCACCCCTCCACTTT. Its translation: CASSNRGYNSPLHF.

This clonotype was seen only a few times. CDR3 sequence: CASSSWDTPYEQYF. The CDR3 bases are TGTGCCAGCAGTTCATGGGACACCCCGTACGAGCAGTACTTC. The chain couples TRBV6-5 to TRBJ2-7, with D perhaps TRBD1 (6 bases). Germline CDR1 reads MNHEY; CDR2 reads SVGAGI. The length of the CDR3 is 14 residues. Trimming pared 4 bases from V and 4 bases from J, leaving 14 bases between.